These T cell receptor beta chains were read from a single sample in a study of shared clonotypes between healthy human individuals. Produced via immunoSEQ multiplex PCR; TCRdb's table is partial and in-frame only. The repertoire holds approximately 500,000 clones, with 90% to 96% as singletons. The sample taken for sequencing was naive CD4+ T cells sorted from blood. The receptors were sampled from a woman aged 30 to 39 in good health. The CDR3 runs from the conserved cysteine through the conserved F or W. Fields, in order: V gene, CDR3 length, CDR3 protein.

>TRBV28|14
CASSSSVGYTEAFF
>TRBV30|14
CAWAPGQGVYGYTF
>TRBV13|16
CASSLQLLRSANEQFF
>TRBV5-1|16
CASSRAWTPTGDGYTF
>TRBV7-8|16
CASSLDLADNSYEQYF
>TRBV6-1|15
CASITSGGVGYEQYF
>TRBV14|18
CASSLNRDSMFGEDTQYF
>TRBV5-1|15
CASSSTPGLVYEQYF
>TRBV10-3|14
CAISDGGSNQPQHF
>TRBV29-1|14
CSVGELGGGGKLFF
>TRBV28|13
CASSFGGLPGAFF
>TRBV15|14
CATSRGSSGNTIYF
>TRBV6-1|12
CASSLWDTEAFF
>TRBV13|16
CASSRGGLVSTDTQYF
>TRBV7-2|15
CASRLAGTLNTEAFF
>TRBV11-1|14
CASSPLGFTGELFF
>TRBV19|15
CASSMYPNNGQPQHF
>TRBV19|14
CASSSGQIKNEQYF
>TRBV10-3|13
CAISETRVYEQYF
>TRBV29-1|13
CSVENEPLQPQHF
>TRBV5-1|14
CASSGGQGKYEQYF
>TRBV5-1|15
CASSLGVFGVGEQYF
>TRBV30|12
CAWSKGNTEAFF
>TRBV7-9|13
CASSLDGQTEAFF
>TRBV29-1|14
CSAVVGSQTGELFF
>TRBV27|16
CASSLSYGTWQEKLFF
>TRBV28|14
CASRTDSSTYEQYF
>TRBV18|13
CASSSRSSYEQYF
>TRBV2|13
CASTGQGSDEQYF